These 10 T cell receptor beta chains came from one sample sequenced in a study of T cell repertoires in ileal Crohn's disease. TCRdb's copy holds only in-frame clones and misses some; the assay was immunoSEQ multiplex PCR. The sample holds around 15,000 clones, over 80% seen once. Source material: ileal tissue. These receptors came from an adult with Crohn's disease.

This chain connects TRBV5-4 to TRBJ2-7, with D possibly matching TRBD2 (6 bases). The CDR3 extends over 14 amino acids. CDR1 SGHNT and CDR2 YYREEE come from the germline V gene (reference sequence). Trimming shortened V by 2 bases and J by 2 bases, and 11 bases separated the two germline ends. CDR3 in DNA: TGTGCCAGCAGCTTCTATCCGGGGGCCTACGAGCAGTACTTC. It translates to CASSFYPGAYEQYF. The whole variable domain, remainder taken from reference TRBV5-4 and TRBJ2-7, is ETGVTQSPTHLIKTRGQQVTLRCSSQSGHNTVSWYQQALGQGPQFIFQYYREEENGRGNFPPRFSGLQFPNYSSELNVNALELDDSALYLCASSFYPGAYEQYFGPGTRLTVT.

The J gene is TRBJ1-4, the V gene TRBV9, with D uncertain. There are 17 residues in the CDR3. Per germline, CDR1 SGDLS and CDR2 YYNGEE. V lost 4 bases to trimming and J lost 3 bases, with 19 bases between them. The CDR3 DNA follows: TGTGCCAGCAGCCCCCGGGGTGGTATCAGACCTAATGAAAAACTGTTTTTT. Translating gives CASSPRGGIRPNEKLFF.

The chain uses TRBV10-3 and TRBJ2-5; 9 nucleotides line up with TRBD1. TRBJ2-7 matches the DNA end more closely, so the J call is doubtful. Germline V gene data show CDR1 as ENHRY and CDR2 as SYGVKD. The CDR3 length is 15 residues. This CDR3 is CAISEPGQGRDEQYF. For the CDR3, the DNA is TGTGCCATCAGTGAGCCGGGACAGGGCAGGGACGAGCAGTACTTC.

The rearrangement uses TRBV5-1 and TRBJ2-6, with D perhaps TRBD2 (5 bases). CDR3 size: 22 residues. V lost 4 bases and J lost 0, with 29 bases in between. In germline, CDR1 is SGHRS, CDR2 YFSETQ. CDR3 sequence reads: CASSQRSLVAHPINSGANVLTF. In DNA, the CDR3 is TGCGCCAGCAGCCAGAGATCACTAGTGGCCCATCCCATCAACTCTGGGGCCAACGTCCTGACTTTC.

The V gene is TRBV9, the J gene TRBJ1-2; unclear D gene. Germline-derived CDR1 and CDR2 are SGDLS and YYNGEE. This CDR3 has 13 residues. V lost 6 bases to trimming and J lost 1 base, with 10 bases between them. The CDR3 DNA reads as TGTGCCAGCAACTTCGGGGTTAACTATGGCTACACCTTC. This translates into CASNFGVNYGYTF.

The genes are TRBV6-6 and TRBJ2-3, with 8 bases matching TRBD2. There are 14 residues in the CDR3. Per germline, CDR1 MNHNY and CDR2 SVGAGI (reference sequence). The junction had 1 base not matched to a gene; V was cut back by 4 bases and J by 1 base. CDR3 region: CASSLLAGTDTQYF. CDR3 bases: TGTGCCAGCAGTTTACTAGCGGGCACAGATACGCAGTATTTT.

This clone was counted once. The CDR3 DNA follows: TGTGCCAGCAGCCCTTCGGACAGAGATATGAACACCGGGGAGCTGTTTTTT. Encoded protein: CASSPSDRDMNTGELFF. The genes are TRBV5-6 and TRBJ2-2; tentative D call: TRBD1 (6 bases). The CDR3 totals 17 residues. From germline, CDR1 is SGHDT and CDR2 YYEEEE. Trimming cost V 4 bases and J 1 base, with 17 bases left between them.

The chain uses TRBV11-1 and TRBJ2-7; weak D call: TRBD1 (5 bases). This CDR3 is 15 amino acids long. Germline values: CDR1 SGHAT, CDR2 FQDESV (reference sequence). V dropped 5 bases and J dropped 1 base, with 15 bases sitting between them. As DNA, the CDR3 is TGTGCCAGCAGCCCCGACCGCAGGGATTCCTACGAGCAGTACTTC. It encodes CASSPDRRDSYEQYF.

The J gene is TRBJ2-1, the V gene TRBV29-1, with 9 nucleotides matching TRBD2. The CDR3 is 14 amino acids. V shed 2 bases, J shed 6 bases, and the junction held 5 bases outside the gene matches. Germline V CDR1 and CDR2: SQVTM, ANQGSEA. The CDR3 sequence is CSVENAGGPNEQFF. CDR3 DNA sequence: TGCAGCGTTGAAAACGCGGGGGGGCCCAATGAGCAGTTCTTC.

This chain links TRBV6-1 with TRBJ2-3; D is possibly TRBD1 (5 bases). The CDR3 covers 15 residues. Germline CDR1 MNHNS, CDR2 SASEGT. V was trimmed by 6 bases and J by 0 bases, leaving 13 bases between them. Here the CDR3 reads CASSPSRQSTDTQYF. CDR3 bases: TGTGCCAGCAGCCCCAGTAGACAGAGCACAGATACGCAGTATTTT.